The table lists the clone carrying this TCR beta chain with a few counts. Its antigen is undetermined. TCRdb called the 5' RACE reads again in MiXCR, with one record for every CDR3 protein. This table has approximately 550,000 distinct CDR3 sequences, 15% to 20% appearing once. The sample comes from a study of T cells after yellow fever vaccination. From germline, CDR1 is SGHTA and CDR2 FQGNSA. V was clipped by 5 bases and J by 6 bases, with 11 bases between them. The CDR3 runs to 12 residues. Study-level points and caveats: Relatively few clonotypes were ones that appeared in both CD4 and CD8 compartments.

The sample in question was PBMCs, obtained 15 days after the yellow fever booster vaccination. This sequence joins TRBV7-2 and TRBJ2-7, with no clear D. This TCR came from a man aged 25 to 45 who received the YFV17D yellow fever vaccine. The CDR3 loop is CASSLTGLEQYF. The CDR3 DNA is TGTGCCAGCAGCCTGACTGGGCTCGAGCAGTACTTC. The full variable domain, with the rest looked up from reference TRBV7-2 and TRBJ2-7, is GAGVSQSPSNKVTEKGKDVELRCDPISGHTALYWYRQSLGQGLEFLIYFQGNSAPDKSGLPSDRFSAERTGGSVSTLTIQRTQQEDSAVYLCASSLTGLEQYFGPGTRLTVT.